Below, 15 T cell receptor beta chains from the same sample are listed, as sequenced in a study of cytomegalovirus exposure and HLA in healthy donors (dated by TCRdb to the late 2010s). The method was the immunoSEQ multiplex PCR assay. For the multiplex PCR, a mixture combining 60 forward primers for TCR Vbeta segments and 13 reverse primers for TCR Jbeta segments was used. TCRdb limited this immuneACCESS table to in-frame rearrangements with V and J called. A share of clones is missing; checked studies link under half to unresolved V genes, and the rest is unexplained. This sample has approximately 120,000 clones in its table, and 69% of those were observed once. The top ten clonotypes cover approximately 5.5% of the sample. Sample: PBMCs. The receptor source for this set is a woman between 65 and 79 years old in good health and CMV-seropositive.

The V gene is TRBV19, the J gene TRBJ2-5; 8 nucleotides line up with TRBD2. Losses at the gene ends were 9 bases for V and 2 bases for J; bases not matched to a gene: 8. Looked up from germline, CDR1 is LNHDA and CDR2 is SQIVND (reference sequence). The CDR3 consists of 14 residues. The CDR3: CASRPGGIQETQYF. As DNA, the CDR3 is TGTGCCAGCAGACCGGGAGGGATTCAAGAGACCCAGTACTTC.

The chain carries TRBV4-1 and TRBJ2-5; 11 bases map to TRBD2. Germline V gene sequence: CDR1 MGHRA, CDR2 YSYEKL. This CDR3 region has 15 residues. V gave up 4 bases and J gave up 4 bases; unmatched junction bases: 5. For the CDR3, the DNA is TGCGCCAGCAGCCGCTCGGGACTAGCGGCAGAGACCCAGTACTTC. Translated, it gives CASSRSGLAAETQYF.

In this sample, this clone turned up a few times. The chain has TRBV7-9 and TRBJ2-7, with 9 bases lining up with TRBD2. Trimming removed 1 base from V and 2 bases from J; junction bases left unmatched: 3. Germline CDR1 is SEHNR and CDR2 is FQNEAQ (reference sequence). This CDR3 is 15 amino acids long. The CDR3 sequence: CASSLVIAGAYEQYF. The CDR3 nucleotides are TGTGCCAGCAGCTTAGTCATAGCGGGGGCCTACGAGCAGTACTTC.

This clone has ten or more counts. The rearrangement links TRBV7-2 to TRBJ1-2, with 8 bases matching TRBD1. CDR1 is SGHTA, CDR2 FQGNSA, per germline. The CDR3 runs to 15 residues. J gave up 4 bases and V 1 base, and 5 bases lay outside the gene matches. This CDR3 is CASSLGQGNSYGYTF. CDR3 coding DNA: TGTGCCAGCAGCTTAGGACAGGGGAATAGCTATGGCTACACCTTC.

In this sample, this clone turned up a few times. The gene calls are TRBV5-1 and TRBJ1-2; 10 bases fit TRBD1. J was trimmed by 4 bases and V by 3 bases; bases with no gene match: 6. Germline V CDR1 and CDR2: SGHRS, YFSETQ. This CDR3 region has 15 residues. The chain's CDR3 is CASSSGQGMTYGYTF. DNA of the CDR3: TGCGCCAGCAGCTCGGGACAGGGGATGACCTATGGCTACACCTTC.

This chain links TRBV4-1 with TRBJ2-4; TRBD1 aligns across 9 bases. V lost 2 bases, J lost 8 bases, and 4 bases stayed unmatched. The germline CDR1 and CDR2 sequences are MGHRA and YSYEKL. The CDR3 sequence is 14 residues long. Written as DNA, the CDR3 is TGCGCCAGCAGCCAAAGGGACAGGGCGGACATTCAGTACTTC. Translation gives CASSQRDRADIQYF.

The chain links TRBV27 to TRBJ1-6; 9 bases are shared with TRBD1. The V gene's germline CDR1 is MNHEY and CDR2 SMNVEV (reference sequence). The CDR3 is 14 amino acids. Trimming removed 10 bases from V and 7 bases from J; junction bases left unmatched: 8. CDR3 loop: CATTRDRVNSPLHF. The CDR3 DNA is TGTGCCACCACCCGGGACAGGGTGAATTCACCCCTCCACTTT.

The genes are TRBV4-3 and TRBJ2-7; 7 positions match TRBD1. Per the germline V gene, CDR1 is LGHNA and CDR2 is YSLEER. J lost 5 bases, V lost 4 bases, and 8 bases had no gene match. This CDR3 comprises 14 residues. CDR3 amino acids: CASSLNRGLNEQYF. The CDR3 DNA reads as TGCGCCAGCAGCCTTAACAGGGGTTTGAACGAGCAGTACTTC.

This clone was observed a handful of times. The rearrangement uses TRBV6-6 and TRBJ1-1; weak D call: TRBD1 (5 bases). The CDR3 length is 15 residues. The germline CDR1 and CDR2 sequences are MNHNY and SVGAGI (reference sequence). Trimming left V 6 bases short and J 4 bases short, with 18 bases between. CDR3 DNA: TGTGCCAGCAGCCCAGTTTGGGGGGGTTCCACTGAAGCTTTCTTT. Its protein is CASSPVWGGSTEAFF.

This chain joins TRBV5-5 and TRBJ2-2, with 9 bases identical to TRBD2. J was trimmed by 2 bases and V by 5 bases; bases with no gene match: 10. This CDR3 has 17 residues. Per germline, CDR1 SGHKS and CDR2 YYEKEE (reference sequence). The CDR3 DNA follows: TGTGCCAGCAGTAAGAGCGGGGGGCCTTTAAACACCGGGGAGCTGTTTTTT. Translating it yields CASSKSGGPLNTGELFF.

There are a few counts of this clone. V is TRBV7-2 and J is TRBJ2-7; D gene unclear. V shed 8 bases and J shed 0 bases, with 5 bases lying between them. CDR1 SGHTA and CDR2 FQGNSA come from the germline V gene. The CDR3 has 11 residues. The CDR3 loop reads CASAISYEQYF. The CDR3 DNA reads as TGTGCCAGCGCTATCTCCTACGAGCAGTACTTC.

The V gene is TRBV25-1, the J gene TRBJ2-1, with 12 bases identical to TRBD2. J was trimmed by 4 bases and V by 3 bases; bases with no gene match: 1. CDR1 is MGHDK and CDR2 is SYGVNS in the germline V gene. The CDR3 has 15 amino acids. The CDR3, as DNA: TGTGCCAGCAGTGAGACTAGCGGGGGATACAATGAGCAGTTCTTC. Encoded protein: CASSETSGGYNEQFF.

The CDR3 here is CASTPQGRGTEAFF. CDR3 bases: TGTGCCAGCACGCCACAGGGTCGGGGCACTGAAGCTTTCTTT. The J gene is TRBJ1-1, the V gene TRBV6-5; perhaps TRBD1 as D (6 bases). The germline V gene encodes CDR1 MNHEY and CDR2 SVGAGI. The length of the CDR3 is 14 residues. V lost 7 bases and J 4 bases, leaving 16 bases between the germline ends.

The V gene is TRBV7-8, the J gene TRBJ2-7; 11 bases fit TRBD2. The junction had 9 bases not matched to a gene; V was cut back by 3 bases and J by 5 bases. This CDR3 is 16 amino acids long. Germline assignment: CDR1 SGHVS and CDR2 FQNEAQ. This CDR3 reads CASSFWELAGENEQYF. CDR3 nucleotides: TGTGCCAGCAGCTTCTGGGAACTAGCGGGGGAAAACGAGCAGTACTTC.

This clone occurred a few times. The DNA for the CDR3 is TGTGCCAGTAGTTCGAGGGTTTCTAATTCACCCCTCCACTTT. Encoded protein: CASSSRVSNSPLHF. The chain is built from TRBV19 and TRBJ1-6; D unresolved. The ends were cut back, 5 bases at V and 6 bases at J, with 11 bases in the middle. The CDR3 loop spans 14 amino acids. CDR1 is LNHDA, CDR2 SQIVND, per germline (reference sequence).